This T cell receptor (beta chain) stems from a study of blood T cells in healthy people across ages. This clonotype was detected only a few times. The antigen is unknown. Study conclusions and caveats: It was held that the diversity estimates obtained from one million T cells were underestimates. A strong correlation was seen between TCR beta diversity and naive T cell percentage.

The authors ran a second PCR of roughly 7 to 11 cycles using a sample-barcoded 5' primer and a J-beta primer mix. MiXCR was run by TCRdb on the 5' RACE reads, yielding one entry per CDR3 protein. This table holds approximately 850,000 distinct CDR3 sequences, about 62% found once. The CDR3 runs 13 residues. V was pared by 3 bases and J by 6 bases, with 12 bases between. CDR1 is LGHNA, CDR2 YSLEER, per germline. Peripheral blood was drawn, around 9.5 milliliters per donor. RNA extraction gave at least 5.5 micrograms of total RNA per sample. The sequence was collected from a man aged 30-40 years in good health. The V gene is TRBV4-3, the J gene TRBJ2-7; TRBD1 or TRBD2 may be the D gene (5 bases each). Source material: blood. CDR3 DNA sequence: TGCGCCAGCAGCCAGGGCCGGGGCGTCGAGCAGTACTTC. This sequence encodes CASSQGRGVEQYF.